A single sample gave rise to the 22 T cell receptor beta chains below, sequenced in a study of blood T cell repertoires in COVID-19. Profiling relied on immunoSEQ multiplex PCR, and the TCRdb table lists in-frame clones only, not all of them. The table includes about 83,000 clones, more than 70% detected once. Sequencing input: peripheral blood. These receptors all stem from a man aged 45-60 years with active COVID-19.

This clone came up once. The rearrangement uses TRBV28 and TRBJ2-3; D is possibly TRBD1 (5 bases). Germline CDR1 reads MDHEN; CDR2 reads SYDVKM. V shed 6 bases and J shed 5 bases, with 18 bases lying between them. The CDR3 extends over 15 amino acids. The CDR3 reads CASRPHGAGLDTQYF. CDR3 nucleotide sequence: TGTGCCAGCAGACCACATGGGGCCGGGTTAGATACGCAGTATTTT. The complete variable domain, with remaining parts taken from reference TRBV28 and TRBJ2-3, reads DVKVTQSSRYLVKRTGEKVFLECVQDMDHENMFWYRQDPGLGLRLIYFSYDVKMKEKGDIPEGYSVSREKKERFSLILESASTNQTSMYLCASRPHGAGLDTQYFGPGTRLTVL.

The chain has TRBV5-1 and TRBJ1-6, with 7 bases aligning to TRBD1. This CDR3 has 15 residues. Per the germline V gene, CDR1 is SGHRS and CDR2 is YFSETQ. V trimming: 3 bases; J trimming: 8 bases; junction bases outside the gene matches: 8. The CDR3 nucleotides read TGCGCCAGCAGCTCCCAGGGGGTTGGCGATTCACCCCTCCACTTT. This gives the protein CASSSQGVGDSPLHF.

The V and J genes are TRBV19 and TRBJ2-7, with D unclear. There are 15 residues in the CDR3. V lost 1 base to trimming and J lost 3 bases, with 13 bases between them. Germline V gives CDR1 LNHDA, CDR2 SQIVND (reference sequence). The CDR3 reads CASSIGAGARYEQYF. The CDR3 bases are TGTGCCAGTAGTATAGGGGCAGGCGCACGCTACGAGCAGTACTTC.

The chain joins TRBV6-5 to TRBJ1-2; TRBD1 matches 9 bases. This CDR3 has 14 residues. CDR1 and CDR2 from the germline V gene are MNHEY and SVGAGI. Unmatched junction bases numbered 4, after V lost 2 bases and J lost 6 bases. CDR3 residues: CASSYGQGNHGYTF. CDR3 DNA sequence: TGTGCCAGCAGTTACGGACAGGGGAATCATGGCTACACCTTC.

The rearrangement uses TRBV6-4 and TRBJ1-2; 7 nucleotides agree with TRBD1. The V gene's germline CDR1 is MRHNA and CDR2 SNTAGT. The trim removed 4 bases at V and 8 bases at J, leaving 4 bases unmatched. The CDR3 has 12 residues. CDR3 loop: CASSGRTGGYTF. The CDR3 nucleotides are TGTGCCAGCAGTGGCCGGACAGGCGGCTACACCTTC.

This sequence joins TRBV7-8 and TRBJ2-1; a possible D gene is TRBD2 (5 bases). The CDR3 sequence is 14 residues long. With 5 bases removed from V and 1 base from J, the gap between germline ends came to 9 bases. Germline CDR1 reads SGHVS; CDR2 reads FQNEAQ. CDR3 sequence reads: CASSGEWSYNEQFF. CDR3 nucleotide sequence: TGTGCCAGCAGCGGGGAGTGGTCCTACAATGAGCAGTTCTTC.

A word on this clone: One end of the junction does not line up with germline, which may come from a read error. This rearrangement joins TRBV7-3 to TRBJ2-7, with unresolved D. Germline V gene lookup returns CDR1 SGHTA and CDR2 FQGTGA. The CDR3 consists of 12 residues. The CDR3 is CARFSSSHEQYF. The CDR3 coding sequence is TGTGCCAGATTTAGTAGCTCCCACGAGCAGTACTTC.

The chain's CDR3 is CASSSLGHYGYTF. CDR3 nucleotides: TGTGCCAGCAGCTCCCTTGGACATTATGGCTACACCTTC. The gene calls are TRBV6-5 and TRBJ1-2; a possible D gene is TRBD1 (5 bases). The CDR3 is 13 amino acids. V lost 6 bases, J lost 5 bases, and 13 bases lay in between. CDR1 and CDR2 from the germline V gene are MNHEY and SVGAGI.

The chain employs TRBV19 and TRBJ2-5; TRBD1 agrees at 8 bases. Germline V gene lookup returns CDR1 LNHDA and CDR2 SQIVND (reference sequence). The CDR3 runs to 16 residues. V was clipped by 5 bases and J by 5 bases; unmatched bases: 13. This chain's CDR3 is CASSPGQGFVIETQYF. In DNA form, the CDR3 reads TGTGCCAGTAGTCCAGGACAGGGTTTTGTTATTGAGACCCAGTACTTC.

J is TRBJ2-3 and V is TRBV7-9; D is undetermined. V lost 4 bases to trimming and J lost 6 bases, with 5 bases between them. This CDR3 has 11 amino acids. Germline V lookup: CDR1 SEHNR, CDR2 FQNEAQ (reference sequence). CDR3 DNA: TGTGCCAGCAGCTCCCGGGATACGCAGTATTTT. Translating gives CASSSRDTQYF.

J is TRBJ1-3 and V is TRBV18; D is unclear. This CDR3 contains 14 residues. V shed 5 bases and J shed 0 bases, with 8 bases lying between them. Germline V gene sequence: CDR1 KGHSH, CDR2 LQKENI. CDR3 sequence (DNA): TGTGCCAGCTCAATCCAGGTCTCTGGAAACACCATATATTTT. It is translated as CASSIQVSGNTIYF.

The chain has TRBV2 and TRBJ1-4; D unclear. CDR1 and CDR2 (germline): SNHLY, FYNNEI. Trimming stripped 3 bases from V and 5 bases from J, with 10 bases between. The CDR3 is made up of 14 amino acids. The CDR3 DNA sequence: TGTGCCAGCAGTGAGGTACAGAAGAATGAAAAACTGTTTTTT. Its protein product is CASSEVQKNEKLFF.

The CDR3 here is CASSLKPAGTGELFF. The DNA for the CDR3 is TGTGCCAGCAGTTTAAAGCCGGCGGGCACCGGGGAGCTGTTTTTT. The chain carries TRBV27 and TRBJ2-2, with D maybe TRBD2 (5 bases). Germline V gene sequence: CDR1 MNHEY, CDR2 SMNVEV (reference sequence). The CDR3 covers 15 residues. V lost 2 bases and J 4 bases, leaving 11 bases between the germline ends.

The chain uses TRBV5-1 and TRBJ2-1; possible D gene TRBD1, 6 bases. This CDR3 spans 14 amino acids. Germline lookup yields CDR1 SGHRS and CDR2 YFSETQ. Trimming pared 0 bases from V and 9 bases from J, leaving 13 bases between. This CDR3 reads CASSLATGNTEQFF. In nucleotides, the CDR3 is TGCGCCAGCAGCTTGGCTACAGGGAATACTGAGCAGTTCTTC.

J is TRBJ2-7 and V is TRBV7-8, with 7 bases fitting TRBD2. V shed 2 bases, J shed 0 bases, and the junction held 10 bases outside the gene matches. This CDR3 has 17 residues. Germline V lookup: CDR1 SGHVS, CDR2 FQNEAQ. DNA for the CDR3: TGTGCCAGCAGCTTATTTCAAATGGCTAGCGGCTCCTACGAGCAGTACTTC. This encodes CASSLFQMASGSYEQYF.

This clone showed up just once. The rearrangement uses TRBV10-3 and TRBJ2-1; possibly TRBD2 for D (5 bases). This CDR3 has 17 residues. V shed 0 bases and J shed 4 bases, with 16 bases lying between them. The germline V gene has CDR1 ENHRY and CDR2 SYGVKD. CDR3 in DNA: TGTGCCATCAGTGAGTCGGAACTAGATGGTCTTTACAATGAGCAGTTCTTC. Translation gives CAISESELDGLYNEQFF.

This chain uses TRBV9 with TRBJ1-4; 8 positions agree with TRBD1. Germline CDR1 and CDR2: SGDLS and YYNGEE. This CDR3 spans 15 amino acids. V shed 0 bases, J shed 4 bases, and the junction held 2 bases outside the gene matches. The CDR3 is CASSVAGTGNEKLFF. CDR3 coding DNA: TGTGCCAGCAGCGTAGCCGGGACAGGTAATGAAAAACTGTTTTTT.

For the CDR3, the DNA is TGTGCCAGTGGGCAACGGGAGGGCCTCGAGCAGTACTTC. Translating gives CASGQREGLEQYF. The rearrangement uses TRBV19 and TRBJ2-7; 8 bases are shared with TRBD2. V lost 8 bases, J lost 6 bases, and 9 bases stayed unmatched. The CDR3 spans 13 residues. CDR1 is LNHDA, CDR2 SQIVND, per germline (reference sequence).

The genes are TRBV6-2 or TRBV6-3 and TRBJ1-2; 8 bases agree with TRBD1. The CDR3 totals 17 residues. V gave up 5 bases and J gave up 6 bases; unmatched junction bases: 17. The germline V gene has CDR1 MNHEY and CDR2 SVGEGT. The CDR3 bases are TGTGCCAGCAGTAGAAGACAGGGGACCCCCCAAATAGATGGCTACACCTTC. It codes for CASSRRQGTPQIDGYTF.

The chain recombines TRBV15 with TRBJ1-5; the D is unclear. CDR1 is LNHNV, CDR2 YYDKDF, per germline (reference sequence). CDR3 size: 12 residues. V lost 3 bases and J lost 7, with 7 bases in between. For the CDR3, the DNA is TGTGCCACCAGCAGGTCCGAGCAGCCCCAGCATTTT. This encodes CATSRSEQPQHF. Based on the CDR3 plus reference TRBV15 and TRBJ1-5, the full variable domain is DAMVIQNPRYQVTQFGKPVTLSCSQTLNHNVMYWYQQKSSQAPKLLFHYYDKDFNNEADTPDNFQSRRPNTSFCFLDIRSPGLGDTAMYLCATSRSEQPQHFGDGTRLSIL.

V usage is TRBV11-1 and J usage is TRBJ2-7, with a possible D match to TRBD2 (5 bases). Germline V lookup: CDR1 SGHAT, CDR2 FQDESV (reference sequence). Trimming removed 1 base from V and 6 bases from J, with 16 bases in between. CDR3 size: 15 residues. Written as DNA, the CDR3 is TGTGCCAGCAGCTTAGTTAAAGCGGACGCACGCGAGCAGTACTTC. Its protein product is CASSLVKADAREQYF.

The chain is built from TRBV27 and TRBJ2-7, with no clear D. CDR1 is MNHEY, CDR2 SMNVEV, per germline (reference sequence). V lost 3 bases and J lost 0, with 9 bases in between. This CDR3 region has 14 residues. The CDR3 region has the DNA TGTGCCAGCAGTTTTGCACGGAGCTCCTACGAGCAGTACTTC. Amino acids: CASSFARSSYEQYF.